Below are 10 T cell receptor beta chains sequenced from a single sample in a study of cytomegalovirus exposure and HLA in healthy donors. PCR employed 60 Vbeta and 13 Jbeta primers. Data came from immunoSEQ multiplex PCR; TCRdb stores just in-frame clones and leaves some out. The sample has 150,000 to 200,000 clones; just under 80% are singletons. The sequenced sample consisted of PBMCs. All receptors derive from a man aged 18 to 29 in good health and CMV-seropositive.

As regards this clone: In this CDR3 the conserved last residue, phenylalanine or tryptophan, is missing, so a read error is likely. The chain is built from TRBV6-5 and TRBJ1-6; TRBD1 is a possible D gene (5 bases). V was cut by 4 bases and J by 7 bases, with 17 bases left in between. Germline CDR1 reads MNHEY; CDR2 reads SVGAGI. The CDR3 totals 16 residues. In nucleotides, the CDR3 is TGTGCCAGCAGTTCCTCGGGGCGGGGTGAGAATTCACCCCTCCACCTT. This codes for CASSSSGRGENSPLHL.

V is TRBV23-1 and J is TRBJ2-7; D ambiguous. TRBV23-1 is an open reading frame, and its role is uncertain. The CDR3 length is 20 residues. The germline V and J ends were trimmed by 1 base and 4 bases, with 29 bases remaining between them. The CDR3 protein is CASSQYNDIRRSPARYEQYF. In DNA form, the CDR3 reads TGCGCCAGCAGTCAATATAACGATATTCGGCGATCCCCAGCGCGATACGAGCAGTACTTC.

This clone was detected a few times. The chain is built from TRBV7-9 and TRBJ1-2; TRBD1 aligns across 7 bases. This CDR3 comprises 17 residues. CDR1 is SEHNR, CDR2 FQNEAQ, per germline (reference sequence). V gave up 5 bases and J gave up 7 bases; unmatched junction bases: 19. The CDR3 nucleotides are TGTGCCAGCAGCGGTCCCGGGGTGAAGACAGGGTACTCTGGCTACACCTTC. Amino acid sequence: CASSGPGVKTGYSGYTF.

The V gene is TRBV21-1, the J gene TRBJ2-7; the table names TRBD1, a call not compared with the DNA. TRBV21-1 is assigned pseudogene status. This CDR3 spans 12 amino acids. The CDR3 DNA follows: TGTGCCAGCATCACGCAAGGGGACGAGCAGTACTTC. Its protein product is CASITQGDEQYF.

The V call is TRBV28, the J call TRBJ2-7, with 9 nucleotides matching TRBD1. This CDR3 region has 15 residues. Germline CDR1 MDHEN, CDR2 SYDVKM. J lost 0 bases, V lost 6 bases, and 6 bases had no gene match. The CDR3 DNA reads TGTGCCAGCAGGCTACAGGGGGCGATCTCCTACGAGCAGTACTTC. It specifies CASRLQGAISYEQYF.

The chain carries TRBV4-1 and TRBJ1-1, with D perhaps TRBD1 (5 bases). In germline, CDR1 is MGHRA, CDR2 YSYEKL. Trimming pared 2 bases from V and 0 bases from J, leaving 10 bases between. The length of the CDR3 is 15 residues. CDR3 loop: CASSQFDRLNTEAFF. In nucleotides, the CDR3 is TGCGCCAGCAGCCAATTCGACAGACTGAACACTGAAGCTTTCTTT.

The chain recombines TRBV10-3 with TRBJ1-2; D is unresolved. Germline CDR1 reads ENHRY; CDR2 reads SYGVKD. Trimming removed 3 bases at V and 1 base at J, with 6 bases between. CDR3 length: 13 residues. The CDR3 loop is CAISDTVNYGYTF. For the CDR3, the DNA is TGTGCCATCAGTGACACTGTTAACTATGGCTACACCTTC.

The chain joins TRBV29-1 to TRBJ1-1; 8 positions match TRBD1. V shed 6 bases and J 4 bases; nucleotides not matched to a gene: 4. The CDR3 runs to 12 residues. The germline V gene has CDR1 SQVTM and CDR2 ANQGSEA. The CDR3 coding sequence is TGCAGCGTAAACAGGGGGGGCACTGAAGCTTTCTTT. Encoded protein: CSVNRGGTEAFF.

The V gene is TRBV19, the J gene TRBJ1-1; 9 positions agree with TRBD1. V shed 3 bases, J shed 4 bases, and the junction held 6 bases outside the gene matches. Germline loops: CDR1 LNHDA, CDR2 SQIVND (reference sequence). The CDR3 is 15 amino acids. CDR3 DNA sequence: TGTGCCAGTAGTATGGGGGACAGGGTCAGCACTGAAGCTTTCTTT. Residues: CASSMGDRVSTEAFF.

The chain combines TRBV7-9 with TRBJ1-1; possibly TRBD1 for D (5 bases). Germline CDR1 reads SEHNR; CDR2 reads FQNEAQ (reference sequence). The CDR3 consists of 16 residues. Trimming pared 3 bases from V and 13 bases from J, leaving 27 bases between. The CDR3 protein is CASSLDERDDGRGGFF. CDR3 nucleotide sequence: TGTGCCAGCAGCTTGGACGAGCGGGACGACGGCCGGGGTGGTTTCTTT.